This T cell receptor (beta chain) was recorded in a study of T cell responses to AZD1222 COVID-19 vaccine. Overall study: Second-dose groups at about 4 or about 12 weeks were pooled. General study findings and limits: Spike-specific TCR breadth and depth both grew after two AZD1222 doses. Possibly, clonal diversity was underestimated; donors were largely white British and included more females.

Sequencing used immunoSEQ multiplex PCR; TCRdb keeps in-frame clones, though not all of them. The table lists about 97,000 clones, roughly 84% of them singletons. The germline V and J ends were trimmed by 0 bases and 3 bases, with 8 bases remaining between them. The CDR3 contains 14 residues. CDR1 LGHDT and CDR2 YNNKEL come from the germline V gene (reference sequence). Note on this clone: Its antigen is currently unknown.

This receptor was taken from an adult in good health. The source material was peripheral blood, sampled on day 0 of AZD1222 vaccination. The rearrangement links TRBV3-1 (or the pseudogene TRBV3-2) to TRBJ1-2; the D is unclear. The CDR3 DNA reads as TGTGCCAGCAGCCAAGAAGCTTCCTACTATGGCTACACCTTC. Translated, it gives CASSQEASYYGYTF.